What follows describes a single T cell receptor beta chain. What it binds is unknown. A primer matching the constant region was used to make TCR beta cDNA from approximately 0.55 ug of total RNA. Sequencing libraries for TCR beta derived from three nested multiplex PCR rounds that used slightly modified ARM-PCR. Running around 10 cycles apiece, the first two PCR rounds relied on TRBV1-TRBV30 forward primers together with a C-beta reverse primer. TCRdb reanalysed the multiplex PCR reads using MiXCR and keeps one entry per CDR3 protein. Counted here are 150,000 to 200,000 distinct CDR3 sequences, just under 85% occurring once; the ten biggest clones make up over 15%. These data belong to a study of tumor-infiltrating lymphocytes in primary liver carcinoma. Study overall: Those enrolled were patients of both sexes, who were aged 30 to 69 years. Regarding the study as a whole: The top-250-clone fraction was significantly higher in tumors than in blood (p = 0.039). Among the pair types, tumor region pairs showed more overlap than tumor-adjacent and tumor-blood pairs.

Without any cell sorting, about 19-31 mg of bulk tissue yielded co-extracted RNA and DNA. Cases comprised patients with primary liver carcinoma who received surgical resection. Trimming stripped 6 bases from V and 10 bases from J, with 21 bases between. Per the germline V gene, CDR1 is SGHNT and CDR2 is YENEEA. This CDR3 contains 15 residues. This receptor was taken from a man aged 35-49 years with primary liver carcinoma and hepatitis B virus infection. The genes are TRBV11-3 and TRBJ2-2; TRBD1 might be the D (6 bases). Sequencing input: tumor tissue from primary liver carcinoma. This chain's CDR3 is CASSLSPRGDLELFF. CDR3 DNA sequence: TGTGCCAGCAGTTTGTCCCCCAGGGGCGATTTGGAGCTGTTTTTT.